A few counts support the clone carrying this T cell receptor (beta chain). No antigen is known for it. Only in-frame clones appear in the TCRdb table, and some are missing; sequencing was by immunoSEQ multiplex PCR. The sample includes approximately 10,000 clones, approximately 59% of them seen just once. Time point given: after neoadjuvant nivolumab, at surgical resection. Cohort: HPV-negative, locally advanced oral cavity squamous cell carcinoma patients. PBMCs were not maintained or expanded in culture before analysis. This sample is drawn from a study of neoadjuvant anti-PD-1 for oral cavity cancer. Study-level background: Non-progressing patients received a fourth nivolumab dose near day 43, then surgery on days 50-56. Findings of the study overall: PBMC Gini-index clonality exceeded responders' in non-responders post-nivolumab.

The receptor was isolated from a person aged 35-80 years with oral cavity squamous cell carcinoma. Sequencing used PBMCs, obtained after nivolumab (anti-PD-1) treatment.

The CDR3, as DNA: TGTGCCAGCAGTTTTTCCGGTTACGAGCAGTACTTC. Its protein is CASSFSGYEQYF. The chain has TRBV27 and TRBJ2-7, with unresolved D. The CDR3 spans 12 residues. The V end was cut by 3 bases, the J end by 4 bases, with 7 bases between. Looked up from germline, CDR1 is MNHEY and CDR2 is SMNVEV (reference sequence).